This entry lists 6 T cell receptor beta chains sequenced from one sample in a study of radiation and T cells in renal cell carcinoma. The data were produced by immunoSEQ multiplex PCR, yet TCRdb's version contains in-frame clones alone and is incomplete. Among around 94,000 clones listed, around four fifths were seen once. Regarding time point: blood 4 weeks post-SBRT, at nephrectomy. Documented treatment: 15 Gy SBRT to primary tumor, nephrectomy 4 weeks later. Sample: blood, taken from a patient whose treatment included radiotherapy and nephrectomy. The receptor set was obtained from a man over 45 with renal cell carcinoma.

The rearrangement joins TRBV4-2 to TRBJ1-2; 9 bases line up with TRBD1. Germline loops: CDR1 LGHNA, CDR2 YNFKEQ. The CDR3 loop spans 15 amino acids. J was trimmed by 5 bases and V by 5 bases; bases with no gene match: 9. In DNA form, the CDR3 reads TGTGCCAGCAGCGAACAGGGGGCGCGGGTATATGGCTACACCTTC. This codes for CASSEQGARVYGYTF.

The rearrangement links TRBV15 to TRBJ2-7, with TRBD2 as a possible D gene (5 bases). V dropped 1 base and J dropped 6 bases, with 10 bases sitting between them. Germline lookup yields CDR1 LNHNV and CDR2 YYDKDF (reference sequence). The CDR3 totals 13 residues. CDR3 nucleotides: TGTGCCACCAGCAGAGCGACGGGAAGCGAGCAGTACTTC. This gives the protein CATSRATGSEQYF.

The chain has TRBV18 and TRBJ2-5; 7 bases match TRBD1. Germline values: CDR1 KGHSH, CDR2 LQKENI. This CDR3 is 13 amino acids long. V shed 5 bases, J shed 1 base, and the junction held 1 base outside the gene matches. CDR3 in amino acids: CASSDRVQETQYF. The CDR3 DNA is TGTGCCAGCTCAGACAGGGTCCAAGAGACCCAGTACTTC.

The chain combines TRBV15 with TRBJ1-4; D might be TRBD1 (5 bases). The CDR3 covers 14 residues. V was clipped by 6 bases and J by 5 bases, with 13 bases between them. Germline V lookup: CDR1 LNHNV, CDR2 YYDKDF (reference sequence). Here the CDR3 reads CATSLGLKNEKLFF. In DNA, the CDR3 is TGTGCCACCAGTCTGGGACTGAAGAATGAAAAACTGTTTTTT.

This clone was seen a few times. The CDR3 sequence is CASSPGLGREKLFF. The CDR3, as DNA: TGTGCCAGCTCACCCGGATTAGGGCGTGAAAAACTGTTTTTT. The V and J genes are TRBV18 and TRBJ1-4; D not resolved. Germline values: CDR1 KGHSH, CDR2 LQKENI. Deletions cut 3 bases from V and 7 bases from J, with 12 bases between. The CDR3 consists of 14 residues.

Concerning this clone: The same CDR3 also results from other DNA sequences found in this sample. This rearrangement joins TRBV5-6 to TRBJ2-7, with unresolved D. This CDR3 is 11 amino acids long. Germline loops: CDR1 SGHDT, CDR2 YYEEEE. The V and J ends lost 3 bases and 0 bases respectively, with 1 base between them. Here the CDR3 DNA reads TGTGCCAGCAGCTCCTCCTACGAGCAGTACTTC. It encodes CASSSSYEQYF.